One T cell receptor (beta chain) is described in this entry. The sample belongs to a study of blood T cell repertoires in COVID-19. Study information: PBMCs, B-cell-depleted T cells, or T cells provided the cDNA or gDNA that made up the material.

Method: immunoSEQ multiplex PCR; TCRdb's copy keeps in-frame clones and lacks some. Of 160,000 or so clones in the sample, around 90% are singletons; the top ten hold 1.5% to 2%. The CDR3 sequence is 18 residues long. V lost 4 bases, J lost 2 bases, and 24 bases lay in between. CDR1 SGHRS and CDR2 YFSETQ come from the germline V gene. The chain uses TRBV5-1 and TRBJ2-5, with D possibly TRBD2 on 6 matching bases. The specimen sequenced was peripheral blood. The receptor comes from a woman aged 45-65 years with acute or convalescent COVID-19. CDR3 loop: CASSLEGIGGAAQETQYF. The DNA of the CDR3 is TGCGCCAGCAGCCTTGAGGGAATTGGAGGGGCGGCACAAGAGACCCAGTACTTC.